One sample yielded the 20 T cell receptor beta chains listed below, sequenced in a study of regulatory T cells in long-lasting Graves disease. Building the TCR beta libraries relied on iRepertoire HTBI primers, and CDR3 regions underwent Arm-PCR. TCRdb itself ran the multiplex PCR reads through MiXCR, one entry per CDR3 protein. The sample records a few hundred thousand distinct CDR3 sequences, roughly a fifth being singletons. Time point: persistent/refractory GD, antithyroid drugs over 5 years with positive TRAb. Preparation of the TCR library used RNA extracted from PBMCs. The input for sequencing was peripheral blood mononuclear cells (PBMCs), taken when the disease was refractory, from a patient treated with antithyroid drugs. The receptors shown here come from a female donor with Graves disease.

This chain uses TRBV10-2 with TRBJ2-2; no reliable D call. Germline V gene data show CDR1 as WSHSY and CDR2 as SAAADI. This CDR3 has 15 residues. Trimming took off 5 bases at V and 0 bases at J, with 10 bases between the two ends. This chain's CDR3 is CASSRKQTNTGELFF. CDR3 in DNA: TGCGCCAGCAGTCGAAAACAGACGAACACCGGGGAGCTGTTTTTT.

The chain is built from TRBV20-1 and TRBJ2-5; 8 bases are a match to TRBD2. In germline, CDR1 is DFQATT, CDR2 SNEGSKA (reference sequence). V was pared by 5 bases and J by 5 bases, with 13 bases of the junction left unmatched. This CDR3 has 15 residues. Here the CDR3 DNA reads TGCAGTGCTCCCTACCCTGCGGGGGGCTTGGAGACCCAGTACTTC. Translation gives CSAPYPAGGLETQYF.

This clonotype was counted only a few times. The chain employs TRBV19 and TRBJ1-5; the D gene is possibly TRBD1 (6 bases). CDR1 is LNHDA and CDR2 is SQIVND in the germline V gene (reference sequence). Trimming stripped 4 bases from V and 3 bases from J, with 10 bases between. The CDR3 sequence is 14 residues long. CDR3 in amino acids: CASSTWTDNQPQHF. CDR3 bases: TGTGCCAGTAGTACTTGGACAGACAATCAGCCCCAGCATTTT.

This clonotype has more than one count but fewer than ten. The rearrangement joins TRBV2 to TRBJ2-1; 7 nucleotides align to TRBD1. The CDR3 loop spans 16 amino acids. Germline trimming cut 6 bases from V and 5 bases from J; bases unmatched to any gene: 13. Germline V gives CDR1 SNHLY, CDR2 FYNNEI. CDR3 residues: CASSTRPGTANNEQFF. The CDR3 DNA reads TGTGCCAGCAGCACCCGCCCCGGGACAGCAAACAATGAGCAGTTCTTC.

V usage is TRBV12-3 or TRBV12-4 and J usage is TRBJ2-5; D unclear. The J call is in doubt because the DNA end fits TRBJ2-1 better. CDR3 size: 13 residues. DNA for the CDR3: TGTGCCAGCAGCTTTGACTCGTCCAATGAGCAGTTCTTC. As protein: CASSFDSSNEQFF.

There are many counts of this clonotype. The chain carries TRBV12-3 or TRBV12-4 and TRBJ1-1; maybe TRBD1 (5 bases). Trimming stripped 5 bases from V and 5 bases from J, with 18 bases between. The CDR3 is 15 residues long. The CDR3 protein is CASSRGGQEGTEAFF. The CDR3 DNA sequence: TGTGCCAGCAGTAGGGGCGGGCAGGAGGGAACTGAAGCTTTCTTT.

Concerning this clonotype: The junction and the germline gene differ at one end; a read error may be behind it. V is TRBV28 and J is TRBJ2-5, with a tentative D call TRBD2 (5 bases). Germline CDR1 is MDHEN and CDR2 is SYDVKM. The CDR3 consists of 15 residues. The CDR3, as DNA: TGTGCCTGCAGTCTCAGACTAAACCCACAAGAGACCCAATACTTC. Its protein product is CACSLRLNPQETQYF.

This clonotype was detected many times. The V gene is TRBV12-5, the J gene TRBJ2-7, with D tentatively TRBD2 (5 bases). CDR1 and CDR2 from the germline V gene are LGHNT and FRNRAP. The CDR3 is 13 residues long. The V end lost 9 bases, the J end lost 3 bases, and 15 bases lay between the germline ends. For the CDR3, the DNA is TGTGCTAGCAAAGCGGACGGAGACTACGAGCAGTACTTC. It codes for CASKADGDYEQYF.

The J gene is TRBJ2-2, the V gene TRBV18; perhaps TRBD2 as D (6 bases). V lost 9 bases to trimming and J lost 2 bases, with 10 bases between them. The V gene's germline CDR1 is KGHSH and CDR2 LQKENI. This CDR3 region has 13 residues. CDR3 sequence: CASFGSNTGELFF. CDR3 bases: TGTGCCAGTTTCGGGAGTAACACCGGGGAGCTGTTTTTT.

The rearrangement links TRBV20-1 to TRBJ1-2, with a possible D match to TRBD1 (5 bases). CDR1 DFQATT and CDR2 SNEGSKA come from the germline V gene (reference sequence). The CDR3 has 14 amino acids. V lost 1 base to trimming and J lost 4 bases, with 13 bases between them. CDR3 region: CSARVDSPPYGYTF. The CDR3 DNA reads TGCAGTGCTAGAGTTGACAGCCCTCCCTATGGCTACACCTTC.

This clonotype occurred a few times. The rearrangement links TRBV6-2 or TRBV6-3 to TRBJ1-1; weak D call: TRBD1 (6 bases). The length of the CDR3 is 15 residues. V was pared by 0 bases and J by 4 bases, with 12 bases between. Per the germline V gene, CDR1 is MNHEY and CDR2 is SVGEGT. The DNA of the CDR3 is TGTGCCAGCAGTTACTCGGGGGGGCGCGGCACTGAAGCTTTCTTT. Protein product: CASSYSGGRGTEAFF.

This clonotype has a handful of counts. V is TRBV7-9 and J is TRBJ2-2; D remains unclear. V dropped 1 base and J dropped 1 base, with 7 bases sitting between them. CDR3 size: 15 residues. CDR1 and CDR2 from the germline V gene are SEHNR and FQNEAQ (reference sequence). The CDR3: CASSLEPLNTGELFF. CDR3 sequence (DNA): TGTGCCAGCAGCTTAGAGCCGTTGAACACCGGGGAGCTGTTTTTT.

CDR3 loop: CASSPPGLAGGIEQYF. The CDR3 region has the DNA TGTGCCAGCTCGCCTCCGGGGCTAGCGGGAGGAATCGAGCAGTACTTC. The chain is built from TRBV18 and TRBJ2-7, with TRBD2 matching 11 bases. The CDR3 length is 16 residues. J gave up 6 bases and V 6 bases, and 13 bases lay outside the gene matches. Germline V gene lookup returns CDR1 KGHSH and CDR2 LQKENI.

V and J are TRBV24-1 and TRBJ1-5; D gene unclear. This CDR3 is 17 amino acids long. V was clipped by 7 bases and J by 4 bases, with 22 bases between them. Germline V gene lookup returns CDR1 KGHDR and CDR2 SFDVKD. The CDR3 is CATSTVRSGISNQPQHF. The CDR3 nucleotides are TGTGCCACCAGCACAGTAAGGAGTGGAATTAGTAATCAGCCCCAGCATTTT.

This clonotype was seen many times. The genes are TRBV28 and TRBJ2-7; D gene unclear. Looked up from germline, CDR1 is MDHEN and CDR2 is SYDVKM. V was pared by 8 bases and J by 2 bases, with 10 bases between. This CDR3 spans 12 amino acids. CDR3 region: CASGTVTYEQYF. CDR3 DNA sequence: TGTGCCAGCGGAACGGTTACCTACGAGCAGTACTTC.

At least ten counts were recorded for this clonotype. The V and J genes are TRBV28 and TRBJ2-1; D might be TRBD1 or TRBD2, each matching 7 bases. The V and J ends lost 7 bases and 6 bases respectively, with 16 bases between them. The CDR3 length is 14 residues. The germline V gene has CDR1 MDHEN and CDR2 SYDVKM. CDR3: CASIQGGLGNEQFF. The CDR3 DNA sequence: TGTGCCAGCATTCAGGGGGGGCTTGGCAATGAGCAGTTCTTC.

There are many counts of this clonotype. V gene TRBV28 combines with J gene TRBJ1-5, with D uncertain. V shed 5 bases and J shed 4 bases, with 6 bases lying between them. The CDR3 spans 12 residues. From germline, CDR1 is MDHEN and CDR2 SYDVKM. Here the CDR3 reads CASSLTNQPQHF. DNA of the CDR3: TGTGCCAGCAGTCTAACAAATCAGCCCCAGCATTTT.

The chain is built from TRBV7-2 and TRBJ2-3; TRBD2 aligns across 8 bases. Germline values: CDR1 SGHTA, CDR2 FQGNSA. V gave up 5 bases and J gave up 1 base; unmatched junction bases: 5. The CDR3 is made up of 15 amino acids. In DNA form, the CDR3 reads TGTGCCAGCAGCATTTTGACTAGCGGCACAGATACGCAGTATTTT. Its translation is CASSILTSGTDTQYF.

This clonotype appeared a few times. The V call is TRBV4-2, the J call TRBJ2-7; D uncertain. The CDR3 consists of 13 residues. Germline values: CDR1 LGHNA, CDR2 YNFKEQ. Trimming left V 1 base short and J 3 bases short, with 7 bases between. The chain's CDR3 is CASSQASNYEQYF. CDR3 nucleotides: TGTGCCAGCAGCCAAGCCTCCAACTACGAGCAGTACTTC.

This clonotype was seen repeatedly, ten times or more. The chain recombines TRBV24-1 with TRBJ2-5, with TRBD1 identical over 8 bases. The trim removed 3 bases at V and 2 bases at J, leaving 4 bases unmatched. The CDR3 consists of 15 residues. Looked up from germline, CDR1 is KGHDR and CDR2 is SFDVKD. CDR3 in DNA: TGTGCCACCAGTGATCATGGGACAGGACAAGAGACCCAGTACTTC. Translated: CATSDHGTGQETQYF.